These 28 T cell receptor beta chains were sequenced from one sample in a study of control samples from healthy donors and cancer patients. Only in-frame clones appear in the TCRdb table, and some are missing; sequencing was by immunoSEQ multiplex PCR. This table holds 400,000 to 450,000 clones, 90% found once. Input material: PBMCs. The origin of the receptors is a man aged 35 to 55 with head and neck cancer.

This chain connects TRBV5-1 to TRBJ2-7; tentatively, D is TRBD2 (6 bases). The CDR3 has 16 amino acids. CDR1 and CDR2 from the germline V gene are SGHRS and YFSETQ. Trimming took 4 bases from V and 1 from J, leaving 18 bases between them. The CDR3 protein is CASSPGGGATSYEQYF. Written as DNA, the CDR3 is TGCGCCAGCAGCCCCGGAGGCGGGGCGACATCCTACGAGCAGTACTTC.

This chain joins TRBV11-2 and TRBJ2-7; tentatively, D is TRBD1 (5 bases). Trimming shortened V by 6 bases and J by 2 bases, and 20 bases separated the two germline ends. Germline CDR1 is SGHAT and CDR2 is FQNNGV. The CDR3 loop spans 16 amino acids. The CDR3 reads CASSYIWGENTYEQYF. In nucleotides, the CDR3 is TGTGCCAGCAGTTACATTTGGGGCGAGAACACCTACGAGCAGTACTTC.

DNA for the CDR3: TGTGCCAGCAGCCAAGCTGGGACACTTAGAGAGCAGTTCTTC. Amino acid sequence: CASSQAGTLREQFF. The gene calls are TRBV14 and TRBJ2-1; a weak D match, TRBD1 (6 bases). CDR3 length: 14 amino acids. Germline V gene data show CDR1 as SGHDN and CDR2 as FVKESK. Between the trimmed V and J ends, which lost 1 base and 10 bases, there was a span of 14 bases.

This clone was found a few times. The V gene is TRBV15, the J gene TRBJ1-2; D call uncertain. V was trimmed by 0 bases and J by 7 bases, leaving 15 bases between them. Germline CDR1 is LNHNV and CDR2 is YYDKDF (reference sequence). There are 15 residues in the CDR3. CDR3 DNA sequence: TGTGCCACCAGCAGAGATTTAGCTAATTCCGGTGGCTACACCTTC. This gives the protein CATSRDLANSGGYTF. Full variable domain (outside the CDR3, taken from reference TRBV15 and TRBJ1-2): DAMVIQNPRYQVTQFGKPVTLSCSQTLNHNVMYWYQQKSSQAPKLLFHYYDKDFNNEADTPDNFQSRRPNTSFCFLDIRSPGLGDTAMYLCATSRDLANSGGYTFGSGTRLTVV.

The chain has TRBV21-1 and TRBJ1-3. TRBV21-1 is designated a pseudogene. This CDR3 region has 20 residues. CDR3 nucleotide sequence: TGTGCCAGCAGCAAAGGGAATAGAGTATTTCGGGGGATCTCTGGAAACACCATATATTTT. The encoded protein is CASSKGNRVFRGISGNTIYF.

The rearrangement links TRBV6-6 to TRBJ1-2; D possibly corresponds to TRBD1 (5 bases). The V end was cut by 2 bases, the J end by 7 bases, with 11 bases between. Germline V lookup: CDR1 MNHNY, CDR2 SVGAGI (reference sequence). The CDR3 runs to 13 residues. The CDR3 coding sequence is TGTGCCAGCAGTTACGGGCAGGGTACTGGCTACACCTTC. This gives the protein CASSYGQGTGYTF.

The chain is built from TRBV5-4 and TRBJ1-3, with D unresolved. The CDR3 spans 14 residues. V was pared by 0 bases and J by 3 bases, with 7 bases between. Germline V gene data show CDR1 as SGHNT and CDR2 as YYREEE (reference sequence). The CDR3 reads CASSLGHRGNTIYF. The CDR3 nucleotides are TGTGCCAGCAGCTTGGGACACCGTGGAAACACCATATATTTT.

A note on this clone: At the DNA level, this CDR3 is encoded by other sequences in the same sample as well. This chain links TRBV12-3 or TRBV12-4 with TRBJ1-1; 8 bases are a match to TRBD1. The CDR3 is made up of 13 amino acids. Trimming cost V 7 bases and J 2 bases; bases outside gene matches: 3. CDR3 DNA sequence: TGTGCCAGCACTGACAGGGGAAACACTGAAGCTTTCTTT. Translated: CASTDRGNTEAFF.

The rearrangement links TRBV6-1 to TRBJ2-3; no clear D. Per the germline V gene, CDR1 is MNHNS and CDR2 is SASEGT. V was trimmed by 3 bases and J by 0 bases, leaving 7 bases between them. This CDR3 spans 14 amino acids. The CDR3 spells CASSESWSTDTQYF. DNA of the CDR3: TGTGCCAGCAGTGAGTCGTGGAGCACAGATACGCAGTATTTT.

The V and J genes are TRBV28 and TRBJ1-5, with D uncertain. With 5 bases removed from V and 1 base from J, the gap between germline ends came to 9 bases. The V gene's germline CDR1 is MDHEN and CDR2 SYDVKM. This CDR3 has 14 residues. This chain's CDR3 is CASSLRMSNQPQHF. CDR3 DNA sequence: TGTGCCAGCAGTCTACGGATGAGCAATCAGCCCCAGCATTTT. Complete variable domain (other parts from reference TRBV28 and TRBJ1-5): DVKVTQSSRYLVKRTGEKVFLECVQDMDHENMFWYRQDPGLGLRLIYFSYDVKMKEKGDIPEGYSVSREKKERFSLILESASTNQTSMYLCASSLRMSNQPQHFGDGTRLSIL.

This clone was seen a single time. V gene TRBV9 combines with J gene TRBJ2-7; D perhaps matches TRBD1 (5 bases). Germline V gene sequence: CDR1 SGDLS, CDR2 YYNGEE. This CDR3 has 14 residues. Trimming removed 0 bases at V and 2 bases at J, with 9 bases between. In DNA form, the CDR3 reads TGTGCCAGCAGCGTAGCAGGGAAACCCTACGAGCAGTACTTC. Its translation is CASSVAGKPYEQYF.

The CDR3 sequence is CASSLGGTGFNEKLFF. As DNA, the CDR3 is TGCGCCAGCAGCTTGGGAGGGACAGGCTTTAATGAAAAACTGTTTTTT. The chain joins TRBV5-1 to TRBJ1-4; 8 bases match TRBD1. The V segment lost 0 bases and the J segment 4 bases; nucleotides outside the gene matches: 5. Per the germline V gene, CDR1 is SGHRS and CDR2 is YFSETQ. CDR3 length equals 16 residues.

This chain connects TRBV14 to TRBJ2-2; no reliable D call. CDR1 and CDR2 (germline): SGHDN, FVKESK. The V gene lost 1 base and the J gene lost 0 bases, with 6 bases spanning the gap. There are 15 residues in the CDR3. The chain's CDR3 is CASSQVISNTGELFF. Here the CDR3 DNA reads TGTGCCAGCAGCCAAGTTATATCGAACACCGGGGAGCTGTTTTTT.

The CDR3 DNA is TGTGCCAGCAGCTCGTGGGACCCCCAATGGGGCTACGAGCAGTACTTC. Translation: CASSSWDPQWGYEQYF. V gene TRBV7-9 combines with J gene TRBJ2-7; D could derive from TRBD1 or TRBD2 (5 bases each). The CDR3 is 16 residues long. Germline assignment: CDR1 SEHNR and CDR2 FQNEAQ (reference sequence). Trimming removed 4 bases from V and 3 bases from J, with 19 bases in between.

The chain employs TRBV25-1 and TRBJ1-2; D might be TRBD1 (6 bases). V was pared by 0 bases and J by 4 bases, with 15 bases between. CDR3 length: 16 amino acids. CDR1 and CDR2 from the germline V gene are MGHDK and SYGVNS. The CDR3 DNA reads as TGTGCCAGCAGTGAATATATGGAGAGCAGGGGCTATGGCTACACCTTC. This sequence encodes CASSEYMESRGYGYTF.

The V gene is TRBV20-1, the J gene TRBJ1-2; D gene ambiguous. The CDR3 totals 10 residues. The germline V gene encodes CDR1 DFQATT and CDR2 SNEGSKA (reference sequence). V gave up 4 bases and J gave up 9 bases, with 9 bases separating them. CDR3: CSAKETSYTF. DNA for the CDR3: TGCAGTGCTAAAGAGACAAGCTACACCTTC.

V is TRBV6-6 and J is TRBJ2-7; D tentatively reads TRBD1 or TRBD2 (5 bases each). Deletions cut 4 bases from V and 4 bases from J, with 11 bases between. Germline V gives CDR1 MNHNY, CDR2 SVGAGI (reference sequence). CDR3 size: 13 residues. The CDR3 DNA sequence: TGTGCCAGCAGTTCGCAGGGCGGGTACGAGCAGTACTTC. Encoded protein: CASSSQGGYEQYF.

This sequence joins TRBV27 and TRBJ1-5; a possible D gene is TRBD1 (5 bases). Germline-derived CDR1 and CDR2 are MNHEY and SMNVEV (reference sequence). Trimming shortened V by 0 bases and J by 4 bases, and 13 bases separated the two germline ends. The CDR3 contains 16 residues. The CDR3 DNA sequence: TGTGCCAGCAGTTTATCGGGGGGTCTCAGGAATCAGCCCCAGCATTTT. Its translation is CASSLSGGLRNQPQHF.

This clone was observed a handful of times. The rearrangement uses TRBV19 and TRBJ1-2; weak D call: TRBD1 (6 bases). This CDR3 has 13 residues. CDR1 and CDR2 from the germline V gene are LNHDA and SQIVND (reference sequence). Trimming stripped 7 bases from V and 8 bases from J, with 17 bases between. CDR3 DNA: TGTGCCAGTACCCCTGACAGGTCGGGCGGCTACACCTTC. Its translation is CASTPDRSGGYTF. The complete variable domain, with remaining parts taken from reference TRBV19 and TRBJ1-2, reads DGGITQSPKYLFRKEGQNVTLSCEQNLNHDAMYWYRQDPGQGLRLIYYSQIVNDFQKGDIAEGYSVSREKKESFPLTVTSAQKNPTAFYLCASTPDRSGGYTFGSGTRLTVV.

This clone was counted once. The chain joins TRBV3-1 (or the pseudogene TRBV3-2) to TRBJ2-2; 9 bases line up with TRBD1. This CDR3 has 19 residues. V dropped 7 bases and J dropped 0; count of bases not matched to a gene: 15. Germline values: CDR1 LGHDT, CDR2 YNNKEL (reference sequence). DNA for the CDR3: TGTGCCAGCACCGCTACCTTGGGACAGGGTCCTACGAACACCGGGGAGCTGTTTTTT. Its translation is CASTATLGQGPTNTGELFF.

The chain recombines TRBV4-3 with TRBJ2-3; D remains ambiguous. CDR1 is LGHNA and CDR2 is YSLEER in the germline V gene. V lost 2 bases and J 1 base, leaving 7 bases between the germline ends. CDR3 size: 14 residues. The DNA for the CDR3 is TGCGCCAGCAGCCAACGCATGGGCACAGATACGCAGTATTTT. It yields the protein CASSQRMGTDTQYF.

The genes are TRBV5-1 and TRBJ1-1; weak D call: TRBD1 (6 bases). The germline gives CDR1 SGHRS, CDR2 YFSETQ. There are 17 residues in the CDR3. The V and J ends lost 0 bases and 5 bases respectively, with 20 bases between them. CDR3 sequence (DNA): TGCGCCAGCAGCTTGGTAGGCGGGGGCGGAGAGTGGACTGAAGCTTTCTTT. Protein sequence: CASSLVGGGGEWTEAFF.

For the CDR3, the DNA is TGTGCCAGCAGCAAAAACCGGGGGGCGGACGGGGAGCTGTTTTTT. It encodes CASSKNRGADGELFF. The chain is built from TRBV11-3 and TRBJ2-2; possibly TRBD2 for D (7 bases). V was trimmed by 5 bases and J by 7 bases, leaving 17 bases between them. The CDR3 is made up of 15 amino acids. Germline CDR1 reads SGHNT; CDR2 reads YENEEA.

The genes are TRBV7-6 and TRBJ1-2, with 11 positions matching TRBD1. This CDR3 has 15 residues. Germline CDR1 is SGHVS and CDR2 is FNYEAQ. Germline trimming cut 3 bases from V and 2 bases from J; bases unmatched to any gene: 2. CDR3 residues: CASSFGQGANYGYTF. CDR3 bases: TGTGCCAGCAGCTTCGGACAGGGGGCAAACTATGGCTACACCTTC.

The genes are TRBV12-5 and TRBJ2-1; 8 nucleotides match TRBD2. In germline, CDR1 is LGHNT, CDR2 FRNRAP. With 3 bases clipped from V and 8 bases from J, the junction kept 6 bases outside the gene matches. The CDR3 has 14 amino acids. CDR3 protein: CASGFVAGTDEQFF. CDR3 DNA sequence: TGTGCTAGTGGTTTTGTAGCGGGGACCGATGAGCAGTTCTTC.

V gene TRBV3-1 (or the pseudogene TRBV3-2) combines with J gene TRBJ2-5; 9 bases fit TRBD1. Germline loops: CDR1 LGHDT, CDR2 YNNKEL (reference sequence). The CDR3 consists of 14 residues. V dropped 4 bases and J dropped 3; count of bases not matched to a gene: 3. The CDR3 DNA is TGTGCCAGCAGCCCCGGGACAGGGAAAGAGACCCAGTACTTC. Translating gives CASSPGTGKETQYF.

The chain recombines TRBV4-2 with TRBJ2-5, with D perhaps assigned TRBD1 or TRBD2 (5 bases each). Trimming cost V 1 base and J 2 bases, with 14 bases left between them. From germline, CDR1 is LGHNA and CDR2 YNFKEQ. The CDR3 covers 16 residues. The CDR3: CASSQVEPGAQETQYF. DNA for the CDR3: TGTGCCAGCAGCCAAGTTGAACCCGGGGCACAAGAGACCCAGTACTTC.

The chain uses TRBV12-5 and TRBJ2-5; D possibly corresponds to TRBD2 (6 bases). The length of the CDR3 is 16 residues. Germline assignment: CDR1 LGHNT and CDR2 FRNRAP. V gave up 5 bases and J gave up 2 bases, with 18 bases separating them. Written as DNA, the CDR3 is TGTGCTAGTGGTCCACCCCTCTGGCGGGATCAAGAGACCCAGTACTTC. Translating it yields CASGPPLWRDQETQYF.